Listed here are 9 T cell receptor beta chains from one sample, sequenced in a study of T cell changes during pregnancy in multiple sclerosis. Libraries were prepared by immunoSEQ multiplex PCR; TCRdb keeps only in-frame clonotypes and omits some of them. The sample yields more than 70,000 clones, roughly 89% seen once. This specimen consisted of peripheral blood, obtained after pregnancy. These receptors were obtained from a female donor in good health, enrolled as a control in a pregnancy study.

V is TRBV6-5 and J is TRBJ2-7; TRBD1 is a possible D gene (6 bases). Between the trimmed V and J ends, which lost 7 bases and 0 bases, there was a span of 16 bases. The CDR3 sequence is 15 residues long. Germline-derived CDR1 and CDR2 are MNHEY and SVGAGI. In nucleotides, the CDR3 is TGTGCCAGCACCCCTGACGACAGGAGCTCCTACGAGCAGTACTTC. Translation gives CASTPDDRSSYEQYF.

The CDR3 reads CASSWGQRKNNEQFF. The CDR3 bases are TGTGCCAGCAGCTGGGGACAGCGAAAAAACAATGAGCAGTTCTTC. V gene TRBV28 combines with J gene TRBJ2-1; 7 nucleotides agree with TRBD1. The CDR3 has 15 residues. Unmatched junction bases numbered 10, after V lost 6 bases and J lost 5 bases. Looked up from germline, CDR1 is MDHEN and CDR2 is SYDVKM.

The genes are TRBV6-6 and TRBJ2-1; D gene unclear. The germline gives CDR1 MNHNY, CDR2 SVGAGI (reference sequence). The CDR3 is 16 amino acids. Deletions cut 10 bases from V and 5 bases from J, with 24 bases between. CDR3: CATTSVLSGSNNEQFF. The CDR3 DNA reads as TGTGCCACTACCTCCGTGCTATCAGGCTCAAACAATGAGCAGTTCTTC.

The chain links TRBV27 to TRBJ2-1; D might be TRBD1 (6 bases). Trimming shortened V by 0 bases and J by 6 bases, and 18 bases separated the two germline ends. The CDR3 spans 17 residues. CDR1 MNHEY and CDR2 SMNVEV come from the germline V gene (reference sequence). CDR3 loop: CASSLSLGQGPFNEQFF. CDR3 nucleotides: TGTGCCAGCAGTTTATCGTTGGGGCAGGGGCCGTTCAATGAGCAGTTCTTC.

This chain uses TRBV19 with TRBJ1-2; D is unclear. Trimming shortened V by 8 bases and J by 4 bases, and 8 bases separated the two germline ends. This CDR3 has 11 amino acids. Germline V gene lookup returns CDR1 LNHDA and CDR2 SQIVND (reference sequence). The CDR3 DNA is TGTGCCAGTTTTTCTAGCTATGGCTACACCTTC. Protein sequence: CASFSSYGYTF.

This clone was observed once. The rearrangement links TRBV18 to TRBJ2-2, with D unclear. Trimming left V 3 bases short and J 8 bases short, with 19 bases between. Germline assignment: CDR1 KGHSH and CDR2 LQKENI. The CDR3 sequence is 16 residues long. The CDR3 here is CASSPSPAPRFGELFF. CDR3 sequence (DNA): TGTGCCAGCTCACCCTCCCCAGCTCCCAGGTTTGGGGAGCTGTTTTTT. The variable domain in full, completed from reference TRBV18 and TRBJ2-2, reads NAGVMQNPRHLVRRRGQEARLRCSPMKGHSHVYWYRQLPEEGLKFMVYLQKENIIDESGMPKERFSAEFPKEGPSILRIQQVVRGDSAAYFCASSPSPAPRFGELFFGEGSRLTVL.

CDR3 sequence reads: CASSPERGMNYNEQFF. The CDR3 bases are TGTGCCAGCAGCCCCGAAAGAGGTATGAATTACAATGAGCAGTTCTTC. The genes are TRBV5-6 and TRBJ2-1; no clear D gene. The CDR3 runs to 16 residues. Trimming removed 4 bases from V and 4 bases from J, with 18 bases in between. Germline-derived CDR1 and CDR2 are SGHDT and YYEEEE.

The chain uses TRBV18 and TRBJ1-6, with D hard to call. Trimming pared 3 bases from V and 8 bases from J, leaving 8 bases between. The CDR3 length is 13 residues. Looked up from germline, CDR1 is KGHSH and CDR2 is LQKENI. The CDR3 nucleotides are TGTGCCAGCTCACCCGAGTCGGATTCACCCCTCCACTTT. Its translation is CASSPESDSPLHF.

CDR3: CASSPGVPFYEQYF. The CDR3 nucleotides are TGTGCCAGCAGTCCAGGGGTACCTTTCTACGAGCAGTACTTC. The chain joins TRBV27 to TRBJ2-7, with D possibly TRBD1 on 6 matching bases. In germline, CDR1 is MNHEY, CDR2 SMNVEV (reference sequence). V lost 5 bases and J 3 bases, leaving 14 bases between the germline ends. The CDR3 is made up of 14 amino acids.